This T cell receptor beta chain originates from a study of post-analysis software for immune sequencing data. Findings and caveats of the study: Five TRBV segments, TRBV5-6, TRBV5-1 and TRBV20-1 among them, were found more frequent in patients than controls. The F measure placed samples prepared in the same batch into strongly shared clusters.

The CDR3 has 18 amino acids. The trim removed 7 bases at V and 4 bases at J, leaving 14 bases unmatched. Unique molecular identifiers featured in each of the TCR beta cDNA libraries. Between about 0.9 and 11 million T cells gave rise to roughly 0.5 million cDNA molecules. TCRdb re-called the PCR reads through MiXCR, storing one row per CDR3 protein. Of hundreds of thousands of distinct CDR3 sequences listed, around 53% are singletons. This clonotype was detected only a few times. The antigen is not known. The clonotype originates from a girl under 18 with multiple sclerosis. The chain employs TRBV12-3 or TRBV12-4 and TRBJ2-5, with 14 bases lining up with TRBD2. Sequenced input: blood. The CDR3 DNA reads as TGTGCCAGCACTTGGAGGACTAGCGGGGGGTTATTGGGAGAGACCCAGTACTTC. Translating gives CASTWRTSGGLLGETQYF.